This T cell receptor (beta chain) was profiled in a study of T cell responses to AZD1222 COVID-19 vaccine. Study summary: Recipients boosted at about 4 weeks or about 12 weeks are pooled.

The CDR3 has 13 amino acids. To note about this clone: The antigen is not known.

Clones were sequenced by immunoSEQ multiplex PCR, and TCRdb holds only the in-frame ones, with some missing. Of 100,000 to 150,000 clones listed, 65% to 90% are singletons. Study results and caveats: Females outnumbered males among donors, who were mostly white British; clonal diversity was possibly underestimated. Vaccination with two AZD1222 doses was followed by a rise in Spike-specific TCR breadth and depth.

The material sequenced was peripheral blood, taken on day 0 of AZD1222 vaccination. J is TRBJ1-1 and V is TRBV21-1. TRBV21-1 constitutes a pseudogene. The clonotype originates from an adult in good health. The CDR3 loop reads CASSKRDQTEAFF. In DNA, the CDR3 is TGTGCCAGCAGCAAAAGGGATCAGACTGAAGCTTTCTTT.